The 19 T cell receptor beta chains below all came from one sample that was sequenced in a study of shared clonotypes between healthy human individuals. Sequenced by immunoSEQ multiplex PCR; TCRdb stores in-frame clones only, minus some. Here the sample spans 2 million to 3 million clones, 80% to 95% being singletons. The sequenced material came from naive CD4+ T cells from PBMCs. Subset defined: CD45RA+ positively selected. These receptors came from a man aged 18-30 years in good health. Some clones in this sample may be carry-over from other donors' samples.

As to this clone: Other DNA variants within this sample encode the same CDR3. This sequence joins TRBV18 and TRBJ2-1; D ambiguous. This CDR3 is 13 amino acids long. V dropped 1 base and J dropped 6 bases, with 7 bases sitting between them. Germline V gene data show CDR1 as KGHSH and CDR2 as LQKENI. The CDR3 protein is CASSPQGFNEQFF. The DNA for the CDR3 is TGTGCCAGCTCACCACAGGGATTCAATGAGCAGTTCTTC.

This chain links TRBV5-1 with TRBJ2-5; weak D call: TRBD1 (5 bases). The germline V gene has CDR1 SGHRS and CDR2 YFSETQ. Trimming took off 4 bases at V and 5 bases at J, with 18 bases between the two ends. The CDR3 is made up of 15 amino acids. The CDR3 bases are TGCGCCAGCAGCCCTACTTGGACAACTCCCGAGACCCAGTACTTC. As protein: CASSPTWTTPETQYF.

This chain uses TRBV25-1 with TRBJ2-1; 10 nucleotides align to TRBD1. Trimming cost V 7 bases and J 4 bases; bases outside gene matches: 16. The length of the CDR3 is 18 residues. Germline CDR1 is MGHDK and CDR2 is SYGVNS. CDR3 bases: TGTGCCAGCATACATACTACTTATGGGACAGGGGAATACAATGAGCAGTTCTTC. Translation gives CASIHTTYGTGEYNEQFF.

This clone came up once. CDR3 in DNA: TGCGCCAGCAGCCAAGAATCCAGCGGGAGTTCAGATACGCAGTATTTT. It encodes CASSQESSGSSDTQYF. The chain employs TRBV4-1 and TRBJ2-3, with 8 bases aligning to TRBD2. Per germline, CDR1 MGHRA and CDR2 YSYEKL. The V and J ends lost 0 bases and 4 bases, in that order; junction bases with no gene match: 6. This CDR3 spans 16 amino acids.

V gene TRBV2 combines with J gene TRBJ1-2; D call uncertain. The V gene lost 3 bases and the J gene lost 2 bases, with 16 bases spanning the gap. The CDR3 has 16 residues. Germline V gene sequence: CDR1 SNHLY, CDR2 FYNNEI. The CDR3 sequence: CASSDTLGSKNYGYTF. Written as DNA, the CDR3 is TGTGCCAGCAGTGACACCCTCGGCAGCAAAAACTATGGCTACACCTTC.

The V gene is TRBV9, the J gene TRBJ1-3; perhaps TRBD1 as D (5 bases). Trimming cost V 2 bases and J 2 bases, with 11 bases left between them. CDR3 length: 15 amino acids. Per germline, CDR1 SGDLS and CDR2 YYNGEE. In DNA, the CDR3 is TGTGCCAGCAGCGTTGGAGGGGCGACTGGAAACACCATATATTTT. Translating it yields CASSVGGATGNTIYF. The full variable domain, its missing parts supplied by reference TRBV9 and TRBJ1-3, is DSGVTQTPKHLITATGQRVTLRCSPRSGDLSVYWYQQSLDQGLQFLIQYYNGEERAKGNILERFSAQQFPDLHSELNLSSLELGDSALYFCASSVGGATGNTIYFGEGSWLTVV.

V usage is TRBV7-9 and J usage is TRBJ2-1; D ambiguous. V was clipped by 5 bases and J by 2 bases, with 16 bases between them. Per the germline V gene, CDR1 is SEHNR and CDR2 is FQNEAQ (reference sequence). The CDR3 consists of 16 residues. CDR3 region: CASSLGPLKTYNEQFF. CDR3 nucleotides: TGTGCCAGCAGCCTTGGGCCTTTAAAGACCTACAATGAGCAGTTCTTC. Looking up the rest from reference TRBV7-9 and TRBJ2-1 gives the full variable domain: DTGVSQNPRHKITKRGQNVTFRCDPISEHNRLYWYRQTLGQGPEFLTYFQNEAQLEKSRLLSDRFSAERPKGSFSTLEIQRTEQGDSAMYLCASSLGPLKTYNEQFFGPGTRLTVL.

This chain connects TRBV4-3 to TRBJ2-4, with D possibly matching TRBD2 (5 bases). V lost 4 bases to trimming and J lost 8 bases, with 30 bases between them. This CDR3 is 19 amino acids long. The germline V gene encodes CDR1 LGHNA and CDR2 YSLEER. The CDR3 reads CASSPARYLRGPTEDIQYF. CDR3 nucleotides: TGCGCCAGCAGCCCTGCTCGGTACCTTCGTGGTCCAACGGAGGACATTCAGTACTTC.

The CDR3 region has the DNA TGTGCCAGCAGGTTCTCGCTGGGACAGGGCCCCTACGAGCAGTACTTC. This gives the protein CASRFSLGQGPYEQYF. The chain links TRBV28 to TRBJ2-7, with TRBD1 identical over 9 bases. The ends lost 6 bases at V and 2 bases at J; junction bases unmatched: 11. CDR1 and CDR2 (germline): MDHEN, SYDVKM. The CDR3 is made up of 16 amino acids.

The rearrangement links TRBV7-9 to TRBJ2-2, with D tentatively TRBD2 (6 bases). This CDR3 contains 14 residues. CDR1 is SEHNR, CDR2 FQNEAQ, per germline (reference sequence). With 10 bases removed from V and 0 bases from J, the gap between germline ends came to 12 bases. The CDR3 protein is CAISSAANTGELFF. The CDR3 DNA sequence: TGTGCCATCTCTAGCGCAGCGAACACCGGGGAGCTGTTTTTT.

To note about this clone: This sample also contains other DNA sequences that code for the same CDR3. CDR3 residues: CASSLTGGTEAFF. CDR3 coding DNA: TGTGCCAGCAGTCTGACAGGGGGCACTGAAGCTTTCTTT. The chain combines TRBV6-1 with TRBJ1-1, with TRBD1 matching over 9 bases. The CDR3 is 13 residues long. The V segment lost 5 bases and the J segment 4 bases; nucleotides outside the gene matches: 2. Germline V CDR1 and CDR2: MNHNS, SASEGT.

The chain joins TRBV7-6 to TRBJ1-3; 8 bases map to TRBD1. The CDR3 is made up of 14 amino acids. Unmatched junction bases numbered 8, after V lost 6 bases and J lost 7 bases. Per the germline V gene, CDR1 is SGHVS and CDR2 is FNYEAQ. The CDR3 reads CASSYGQGRNTIYF. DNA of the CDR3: TGTGCCAGCAGTTATGGACAGGGAAGGAACACCATATATTTT.

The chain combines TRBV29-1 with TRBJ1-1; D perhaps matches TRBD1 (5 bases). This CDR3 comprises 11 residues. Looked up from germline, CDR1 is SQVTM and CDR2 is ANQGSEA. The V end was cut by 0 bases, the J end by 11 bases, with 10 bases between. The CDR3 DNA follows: TGCAGCGTTGAAGATTCAGGGCGCGCTTTCTTT. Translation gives CSVEDSGRAFF.

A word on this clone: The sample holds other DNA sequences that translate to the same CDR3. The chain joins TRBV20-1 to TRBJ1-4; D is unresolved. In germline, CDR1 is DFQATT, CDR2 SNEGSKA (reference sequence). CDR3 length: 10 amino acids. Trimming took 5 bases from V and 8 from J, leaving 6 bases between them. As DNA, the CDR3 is TGCAGTGCTGGAGGGGAAAAACTGTTTTTT. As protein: CSAGGEKLFF.

CDR3 residues: CASSKTSGRAGANVLTF. CDR3 coding DNA: TGTGCCAGCAGTAAGACTAGCGGGAGAGCTGGGGCCAACGTCCTGACTTTC. This chain connects TRBV7-2 to TRBJ2-6; 12 bases are a match to TRBD2. The ends lost 6 bases at V and 2 bases at J; junction bases unmatched: 5. CDR1 and CDR2 (germline): SGHTA, FQGNSA. The CDR3 runs 17 residues. Full variable domain (missing parts from reference TRBV7-2 and TRBJ2-6): GAGVSQSPSNKVTEKGKDVELRCDPISGHTALYWYRQSLGQGLEFLIYFQGNSAPDKSGLPSDRFSAERTGGSVSTLTIQRTQQEDSAVYLCASSKTSGRAGANVLTFGAGSRLTVL.

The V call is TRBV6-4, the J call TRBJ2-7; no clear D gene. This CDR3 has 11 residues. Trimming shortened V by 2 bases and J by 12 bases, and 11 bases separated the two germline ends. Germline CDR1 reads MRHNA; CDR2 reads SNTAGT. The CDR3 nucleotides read TGTGCCAGCAGTGACCAAAGGCCGCGGTACTTC. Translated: CASSDQRPRYF.

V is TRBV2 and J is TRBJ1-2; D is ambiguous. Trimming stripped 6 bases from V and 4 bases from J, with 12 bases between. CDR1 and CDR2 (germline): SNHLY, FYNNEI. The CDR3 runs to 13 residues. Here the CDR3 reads CASSPEASYGYTF. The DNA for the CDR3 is TGTGCCAGCAGCCCGGAGGCCAGCTATGGCTACACCTTC.

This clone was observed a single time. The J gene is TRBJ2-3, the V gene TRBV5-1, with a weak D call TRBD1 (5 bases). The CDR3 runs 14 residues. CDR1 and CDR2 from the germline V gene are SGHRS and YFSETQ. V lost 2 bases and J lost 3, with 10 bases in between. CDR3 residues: CASSFGRGTDTQYF. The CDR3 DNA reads TGCGCCAGCAGCTTTGGAAGGGGAACAGATACGCAGTATTTT.

CDR3 residues: CAWSQGAFRNQPQHF. In nucleotides, the CDR3 is TGTGCCTGGAGTCAGGGGGCATTTCGCAATCAGCCCCAGCATTTT. The chain is built from TRBV30 and TRBJ1-5; TRBD1 matches 8 bases. The length of the CDR3 is 15 residues. The germline V gene has CDR1 GTSNPN and CDR2 SVGIG (reference sequence). Losses at the gene ends were 2 bases for V and 2 bases for J; bases not matched to a gene: 5.